This T cell receptor (beta chain) was found in a study of technical replicates of blood from a few donors. Using immunoSEQ multiplex PCR, the repertoire was profiled, and TCRdb retains in-frame clones only, with some absent. The data hold 55,000 to 75,000 clones, with approximately 86% observed a single time. The CDR3 loop spans 16 amino acids. With 9 bases removed from V and 6 bases from J, the gap between germline ends came to 23 bases. CDR1 and CDR2 (germline): MRHNA, SNTAGT. This TCR was recovered from a human donor in good health. Some clones in this sample may be carry-over from other donors' samples. The sample comprised PBMCs. The V and J genes are TRBV6-4 and TRBJ1-4; no firm D call. CDR3 sequence (DNA): TGTGCCAGATCGGGGAGTGGGCCCCTGGTGGATGAAAAACTGTTTTTT. Residues: CARSGSGPLVDEKLFF.